This T cell receptor (beta chain) was captured by sequencing in a study of vaccination effects on CD4 cells after COVID-19. Concerning this clone: Antigen specificity is unknown.

Before sequencing, viral peptide pools were used by the ViraFEST assay to expand antigen-specific CD4+ T cells. Culturing for 10 days preceded CD4+ T cell isolation. The vaccine given was either BNT162b2 or mRNA-1273, in two doses. Testing of the vaccine recipients showed negative nucleocapsid antibodies and no prior SARS-CoV-2 infection. The V end was cut by 3 bases, the J end by 6 bases, with 5 bases between. This CDR3 region has 11 residues. Per the germline V gene, CDR1 is SGHDT and CDR2 is YYEEEE. Data came from immunoSEQ multiplex PCR; TCRdb stores just in-frame clones and leaves some out. This sample yields almost 70,000 clones, of which roughly 81% are seen a single time; roughly 1.6% belongs to the top ten.

The source was CD4+ T cells from PBMCs cultured with HCoV-229E spike peptides, collected after COVID-19 vaccination. The rearrangement links TRBV5-6 to TRBJ2-3; D is uncertain. The clonotype comes from a human donor who received a COVID-19 vaccine. Written as DNA, the CDR3 is TGTGCCAGCAGCTCGGCGGATACGCAGTATTTT. It is translated as CASSSADTQYF.